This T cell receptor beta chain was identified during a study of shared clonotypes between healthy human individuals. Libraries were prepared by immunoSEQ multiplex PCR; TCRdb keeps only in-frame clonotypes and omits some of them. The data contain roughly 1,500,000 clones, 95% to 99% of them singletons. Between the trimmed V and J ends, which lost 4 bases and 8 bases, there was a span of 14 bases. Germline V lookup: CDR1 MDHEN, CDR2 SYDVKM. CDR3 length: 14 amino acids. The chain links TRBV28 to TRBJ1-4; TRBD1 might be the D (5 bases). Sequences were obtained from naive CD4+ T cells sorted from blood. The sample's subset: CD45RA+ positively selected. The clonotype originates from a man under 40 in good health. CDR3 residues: CASSSGRQPEKLFF. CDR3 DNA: TGTGCCAGCAGTTCGGGACGGCAGCCGGAAAAACTGTTTTTT.